This record looks at one T cell receptor (beta chain) sequence and its context. The data were produced by immunoSEQ multiplex PCR, yet TCRdb's version contains in-frame clones alone and is incomplete. The table includes around 17,000 clones, about 79% detected once. After removal of 4 bases from V and 2 bases from J, the junction contained 6 bases not matched to a gene. Germline CDR1 SGHNT, CDR2 YYREEE (reference sequence). There are 15 residues in the CDR3. The data were obtained in a study of technical replicates of blood from several donors. Sequencing was performed on PBMCs. This chain connects TRBV5-4 to TRBJ2-5; 9 nucleotides match TRBD2. This clonotype was obtained from a human donor in good health. Some clones in this sample may be carry-over from other donors' samples. The CDR3 nucleotides are TGTGCCAGCAGCCCTAAGCTAGCGGGACAAGAGACCCAGTACTTC. This codes for CASSPKLAGQETQYF.